The 27 T cell receptor beta chains in this list originate from one sample, sequenced in a study of blood T cell repertoires in COVID-19. Method: immunoSEQ multiplex PCR; TCRdb's copy keeps in-frame clones and lacks some. In the table there are a few hundred thousand clones, 65% to 90% of which are singletons. Sequencing used peripheral blood. These receptors originate from a man aged 50 to 59 with acute or convalescent COVID-19.

This clone has only a few counts. Here the CDR3 reads CASSPYDRVNTEAFF. Here the CDR3 DNA reads TGTGCCAGCAGCCCATATGACAGGGTGAACACTGAAGCTTTCTTT. V usage is TRBV7-9 and J usage is TRBJ1-1; TRBD1 matches at 7 bases. Germline V gives CDR1 SEHNR, CDR2 FQNEAQ (reference sequence). The CDR3 is made up of 15 amino acids. J was trimmed by 0 bases and V by 5 bases; bases with no gene match: 6.

The chain uses TRBV7-2 and TRBJ1-3; D is unclear. CDR1 is SGHTA, CDR2 FQGNSA, per germline. The V end was cut by 5 bases, the J end by 0 bases, with 11 bases between. The CDR3 covers 15 residues. The CDR3 here is CASSPLDFSGNTIYF. CDR3 sequence (DNA): TGTGCCAGCAGCCCCCTCGACTTCTCTGGAAACACCATATATTTT. The full variable domain, completed using reference TRBV7-2 and TRBJ1-3, is GAGVSQSPSNKVTEKGKDVELRCDPISGHTALYWYRQSLGQGLEFLIYFQGNSAPDKSGLPSDRFSAERTGGSVSTLTIQRTQQEDSAVYLCASSPLDFSGNTIYFGEGSWLTVV.

This clone was seen a few times. This sequence joins TRBV9 and TRBJ2-5; 10 bases align to TRBD2. The CDR3 length is 17 residues. Germline-derived CDR1 and CDR2 are SGDLS and YYNGEE. V dropped 3 bases and J dropped 3; count of bases not matched to a gene: 11. CDR3 coding DNA: TGTGCCAGCAGCGCCGGGAGCCTAGCGGGGGCCGAAGAGACCCAGTACTTC. It yields the protein CASSAGSLAGAEETQYF. The full variable domain, its missing parts supplied by reference TRBV9 and TRBJ2-5, is DSGVTQTPKHLITATGQRVTLRCSPRSGDLSVYWYQQSLDQGLQFLIQYYNGEERAKGNILERFSAQQFPDLHSELNLSSLELGDSALYFCASSAGSLAGAEETQYFGPGTRLLVL.

The chain has TRBV7-3 and TRBJ2-1; TRBD1 is a possible D gene (7 bases). V was shortened by 2 bases and J by 2 bases, with 16 bases between the two germline ends. Germline CDR1 and CDR2: SGHTA and FQGTGA. The CDR3 covers 17 residues. The CDR3, as DNA: TGTGCCAGCAGCTTAGGGATCCAGGGGGGAGCCTACAATGAGCAGTTCTTC. Its translation: CASSLGIQGGAYNEQFF.

DNA of the CDR3: TGTGCCAGCTCACCTGTTCGACAGGCAACTAATGAAAAACTGTTTTTT. Translating it yields CASSPVRQATNEKLFF. This rearrangement joins TRBV18 to TRBJ1-4; D is perhaps TRBD1 (6 bases). CDR3 size: 16 residues. Trimming removed 3 bases at V and 0 bases at J, with 11 bases between. The germline V gene has CDR1 KGHSH and CDR2 LQKENI.

The chain is built from TRBV19 and TRBJ2-3; 8 bases align to TRBD2. The germline gives CDR1 LNHDA, CDR2 SQIVND (reference sequence). Losses at the gene ends were 4 bases for V and 2 bases for J; bases not matched to a gene: 11. The CDR3 spans 17 residues. The chain's CDR3 is CASSTRSGALITDTQYF. The CDR3 DNA follows: TGTGCCAGTAGTACCCGTAGCGGGGCCCTTATCACAGATACGCAGTATTTT.

The chain is built from TRBV19 and TRBJ2-1; 9 bases map to TRBD2. V shed 5 bases and J 5 bases; nucleotides not matched to a gene: 10. The CDR3 spans 16 residues. Germline assignment: CDR1 LNHDA and CDR2 SQIVND (reference sequence). CDR3 in DNA: TGTGCCAGTAGTGGGGGGACCCTAGCGGGGCACAATGAGCAGTTCTTC. It codes for CASSGGTLAGHNEQFF. Supplemented by reference TRBV19 and TRBJ2-1, the full variable domain reads DGGITQSPKYLFRKEGQNVTLSCEQNLNHDAMYWYRQDPGQGLRLIYYSQIVNDFQKGDIAEGYSVSREKKESFPLTVTSAQKNPTAFYLCASSGGTLAGHNEQFFGPGTRLTVL.

CDR3 coding DNA: TGTGCCAGCAGCTGGGACAGCTCCTATAATTCACCCCTCCACTTT. Encoded protein: CASSWDSSYNSPLHF. This rearrangement joins TRBV5-4 to TRBJ1-6; 7 bases are shared with TRBD1. There are 15 residues in the CDR3. The V gene's germline CDR1 is SGHNT and CDR2 YYREEE (reference sequence). V dropped 3 bases and J dropped 0; count of bases not matched to a gene: 0.

The chain uses TRBV7-3 and TRBJ1-1; D is possibly TRBD1 (6 bases). The CDR3 runs to 14 residues. CDR1 and CDR2 from the germline V gene are SGHTA and FQGTGA. V was trimmed by 3 bases and J by 5 bases, leaving 13 bases between them. The CDR3 nucleotides read TGTGCCAGCAGCTTCTCGGCAGGGGAGACTGAAGCTTTCTTT. It is translated as CASSFSAGETEAFF.

The sample holds one count of this clone. The chain links TRBV27 to TRBJ2-7; TRBD2 might be the D (6 bases). The CDR3 has 12 amino acids. In germline, CDR1 is MNHEY, CDR2 SMNVEV (reference sequence). Trimming shortened V by 5 bases and J by 6 bases, and 11 bases separated the two germline ends. The CDR3, as DNA: TGTGCCAGCAGTGATCGGGGACTCGAGCAGTACTTC. This encodes CASSDRGLEQYF.

The chain couples TRBV6-2 or TRBV6-3 to TRBJ1-4; TRBD1 matches 8 bases. V shed 4 bases, J shed 7 bases, and the junction held 23 bases outside the gene matches. This CDR3 region has 20 residues. Germline V gene sequence: CDR1 MNHEY, CDR2 SVGEGT. The CDR3, as DNA: TGTGCCAGCAGTTTTAACCGGGACAGGTCTGGCGTGGACAAGTTTGAAAAACTGTTTTTT. Protein product: CASSFNRDRSGVDKFEKLFF.

The chain has TRBV30 and TRBJ2-5; TRBD2 might be the D (5 bases). Trimming cost V 0 bases and J 5 bases, with 19 bases left between them. CDR3 length: 16 amino acids. Germline V gene lookup returns CDR1 GTSNPN and CDR2 SVGIG (reference sequence). The CDR3 loop is CAWSVLEARTSETQYF. The DNA for the CDR3 is TGTGCCTGGAGTGTACTAGAAGCTCGGACCTCTGAGACCCAGTACTTC. The whole variable domain, filled in from reference TRBV30 and TRBJ2-5, reads SQTIHQWPATLVQPVGSPLSLECTVEGTSNPNLYWYRQAAGRGLQLLFYSVGIGQISSEVPQNLSASRPQDRQFILSSKKLLLSDSGFYLCAWSVLEARTSETQYFGPGTRLLVL.

V is TRBV4-2 and J is TRBJ1-2, with 7 positions matching TRBD1. This CDR3 is 18 amino acids long. Germline CDR1 is LGHNA and CDR2 is YNFKEQ. Trimming cost V 4 bases and J 1 base; bases outside gene matches: 15. CDR3 loop: CASSPLLRPGTVNYGYTF. In DNA form, the CDR3 reads TGTGCCAGCAGCCCCCTCCTCCGGCCCGGGACAGTTAACTATGGCTACACCTTC.

The V gene is TRBV18, the J gene TRBJ1-1; a possible D gene is TRBD1 (5 bases). Germline V gene sequence: CDR1 KGHSH, CDR2 LQKENI. The CDR3 is 14 amino acids. Trimming removed 2 bases at V and 1 base at J, with 8 bases between. The CDR3 is CASSPETGNTEAFF. The CDR3, as DNA: TGTGCCAGCTCACCAGAAACAGGGAACACTGAAGCTTTCTTT. Together with reference TRBV18 and TRBJ1-1, the CDR3 gives the full variable domain: NAGVMQNPRHLVRRRGQEARLRCSPMKGHSHVYWYRQLPEEGLKFMVYLQKENIIDESGMPKERFSAEFPKEGPSILRIQQVVRGDSAAYFCASSPETGNTEAFFGQGTRLTVV.

The chain combines TRBV25-1 with TRBJ2-7, with 9 positions matching TRBD1. CDR1 and CDR2 from the germline V gene are MGHDK and SYGVNS. V shed 4 bases and J 0 bases; nucleotides not matched to a gene: 4. The CDR3 spans 15 residues. The CDR3 spells CASSGDRALSYEQYF. CDR3 nucleotides: TGTGCCAGCAGTGGGGACAGGGCCCTCTCCTACGAGCAGTACTTC.

The chain employs TRBV5-1 and TRBJ1-1, with D possibly TRBD1 on 6 matching bases. The CDR3 covers 14 residues. CDR1 SGHRS and CDR2 YFSETQ come from the germline V gene. The ends were cut back, 3 bases at V and 5 bases at J, with 14 bases in the middle. The CDR3 protein is CASSWGPLGTEAFF. The CDR3 bases are TGCGCCAGCAGCTGGGGGCCCCTAGGGACTGAAGCTTTCTTT.

The rearrangement links TRBV7-6 to TRBJ1-2; 8 positions match TRBD1. Per germline, CDR1 SGHVS and CDR2 FNYEAQ. J lost 2 bases, V lost 1 base, and 6 bases had no gene match. The CDR3 is 16 amino acids. CDR3 sequence: CASSLGAQGANYGYTF. The CDR3 DNA is TGTGCCAGCAGCTTAGGGGCCCAGGGGGCGAACTATGGCTACACCTTC.

In this sample, this clone turned up a few times. The chain links TRBV5-5 to TRBJ2-6, with a weak D call TRBD1 (6 bases). CDR1 and CDR2 (germline): SGHKS, YYEKEE (reference sequence). This CDR3 has 15 residues. Deletions cut 6 bases from V and 2 bases from J, with 12 bases between. For the CDR3, the DNA is TGTGCCAGCACCAGACAGGAGGCTGGGGCCAACGTCCTGACTTTC. It is translated as CASTRQEAGANVLTF.

This rearrangement joins TRBV18 to TRBJ2-2, with D unclear. The CDR3 has 13 amino acids. The germline V gene encodes CDR1 KGHSH and CDR2 LQKENI. Trimming took off 1 base at V and 6 bases at J, with 6 bases between the two ends. DNA for the CDR3: TGTGCCAGCTCACCACGCGAGGCCGGGGAGCTGTTTTTT. Protein: CASSPREAGELFF. Drawing the rest from reference TRBV18 and TRBJ2-2, the complete variable domain is NAGVMQNPRHLVRRRGQEARLRCSPMKGHSHVYWYRQLPEEGLKFMVYLQKENIIDESGMPKERFSAEFPKEGPSILRIQQVVRGDSAAYFCASSPREAGELFFGEGSRLTVL.

The chain employs TRBV5-4 and TRBJ2-7; 8 bases fit TRBD1. Germline V gene data show CDR1 as SGHNT and CDR2 as YYREEE (reference sequence). There are 16 residues in the CDR3. Germline trimming cut 5 bases from V and 7 bases from J; bases unmatched to any gene: 17. The CDR3 protein is CASSRIPGTGASEQYF. The DNA for the CDR3 is TGTGCCAGCAGTAGAATCCCGGGGACAGGAGCGTCGGAGCAGTACTTC.

This clone was picked up one time. The V gene is TRBV18, the J gene TRBJ2-1; tentatively, D is TRBD1 (6 bases). Germline V gene sequence: CDR1 KGHSH, CDR2 LQKENI. This CDR3 is built from 14 residues. V was pared by 2 bases and J by 5 bases, with 10 bases between. CDR3 sequence: CASSPGGSDNEQFF. As DNA, the CDR3 is TGTGCCAGCTCACCAGGGGGCTCTGACAATGAGCAGTTCTTC.

This chain joins TRBV5-4 and TRBJ2-1; the D is unclear. The CDR3 is made up of 15 amino acids. Germline V gene sequence: CDR1 SGHNT, CDR2 YYREEE (reference sequence). V dropped 3 bases and J dropped 0 bases, with 10 bases sitting between them. The CDR3 is CASSSLGSSYNEQFF. CDR3 DNA sequence: TGTGCCAGCAGCTCCCTAGGTAGCTCCTACAATGAGCAGTTCTTC.

The chain recombines TRBV18 with TRBJ1-3; no clear D. Germline V CDR1 and CDR2: KGHSH, LQKENI. V shed 3 bases and J shed 8 bases, with 11 bases lying between them. The CDR3 is 13 residues long. The CDR3 region is CASSPPSEDTIYF. The CDR3 nucleotides read TGTGCCAGCTCACCGCCGTCCGAGGACACCATATATTTT.

The J gene is TRBJ2-6, the V gene TRBV7-9; a possible D gene is TRBD1 (6 bases). CDR1 is SEHNR, CDR2 FQNEAQ, per germline (reference sequence). The V gene lost 7 bases and the J gene lost 0 bases, with 13 bases spanning the gap. The CDR3 consists of 16 residues. CDR3 in DNA: TGTGCCAGCACCGGGACATTCCTCTCTGGGGCCAACGTCCTGACTTTC. Translated: CASTGTFLSGANVLTF.

The CDR3 sequence: CASSMVAGGLYEQYF. The CDR3 nucleotides read TGTGCCAGTAGTATGGTAGCGGGGGGGCTCTACGAGCAGTACTTC. V is TRBV19 and J is TRBJ2-7, with 11 bases lining up with TRBD2. Per germline, CDR1 LNHDA and CDR2 SQIVND (reference sequence). V lost 3 bases, J lost 3 bases, and 4 bases stayed unmatched. The CDR3 sequence is 15 residues long.

As DNA, the CDR3 is TGTGCCAGCTCACTCGGGGGAACATCCTACACCTTC. This translates into CASSLGGTSYTF. This sequence joins TRBV18 and TRBJ1-2, with a weak D call TRBD1 (5 bases). Trimming left V 4 bases short and J 10 bases short, with 13 bases between. The length of the CDR3 is 12 residues. Per the germline V gene, CDR1 is KGHSH and CDR2 is LQKENI.

The V gene is TRBV18, the J gene TRBJ2-3; weak D call: TRBD1 (7 bases). Germline V gene data show CDR1 as KGHSH and CDR2 as LQKENI. The V and J ends lost 5 bases and 3 bases respectively, with 12 bases between them. The CDR3 is 14 residues long. CDR3 region: CASSVSGGTDTQYF. CDR3 DNA: TGTGCCAGCTCAGTTTCAGGGGGGACAGATACGCAGTATTTT. Complete variable domain (other parts from reference TRBV18 and TRBJ2-3): NAGVMQNPRHLVRRRGQEARLRCSPMKGHSHVYWYRQLPEEGLKFMVYLQKENIIDESGMPKERFSAEFPKEGPSILRIQQVVRGDSAAYFCASSVSGGTDTQYFGPGTRLTVL.